Following are 17 T cell receptor beta chains from one sample sequenced in a study of regulatory T cells in long-lasting Graves disease. Time point here: newly diagnosed GD, antithyroid drugs for less than 3 months. RNA from PBMCs was the source of the TCR library. With iRepertoire HTBI primers and Arm-PCR of CDR3 regions, TCR beta libraries were built. TCRdb recomputed calls from the multiplex PCR reads with MiXCR, one row per CDR3 protein. The table records hundreds of thousands of distinct CDR3 sequences, roughly 15% of them present only once. The data were also submitted as part of a second study, on T cells in Graves' hyperthyroidism and ophthalmopathy.

Sequenced here: peripheral blood mononuclear cells (PBMCs), sampled at new diagnosis, from a patient treated with antithyroid drugs. The receptors shown here come from a woman aged 30 to 39 with Graves disease.

This clonotype has only a few counts. The gene calls are TRBV14 and TRBJ2-5, with D possibly TRBD2 on 5 matching bases. CDR3 length: 16 amino acids. CDR1 is SGHDN, CDR2 FVKESK, per germline. V lost 1 base and J lost 5, with 17 bases in between. The CDR3, as DNA: TGTGCCAGCAGCCAAGCGCGGACTTCTCCCTCGGAGACCCAGTACTTC. Protein: CASSQARTSPSETQYF.

This chain connects TRBV6-2 or TRBV6-3 to TRBJ2-6; 8 nucleotides match TRBD1. Per germline, CDR1 MNHEY and CDR2 SVGEGT. The CDR3 runs 16 residues. The V gene end was trimmed by 6 bases and the J gene end by 4 bases; junction bases not matched to a gene: 8. CDR3 sequence reads: CASRRQGAGGANVLTF. The CDR3 nucleotides read TGTGCCAGCAGACGTCAGGGGGCAGGAGGGGCCAACGTCCTGACTTTC.

The table lists this clonotype with many counts. The rearrangement links TRBV5-1 to TRBJ2-5; 10 positions match TRBD2. Germline V gene lookup returns CDR1 SGHRS and CDR2 YFSETQ. The length of the CDR3 is 16 residues. The ends lost 4 bases at V and 0 bases at J; junction bases unmatched: 6. This CDR3 is CASSGGTSAYQETQYF. DNA for the CDR3: TGCGCCAGCAGCGGCGGGACTAGCGCGTACCAAGAGACCCAGTACTTC.

This clonotype was seen ten or more times. The chain recombines TRBV12-3 or TRBV12-4 with TRBJ1-1; no reliable D call. The CDR3 covers 13 residues. Trimming stripped 3 bases from V and 8 bases from J, with 13 bases between. Here the CDR3 DNA reads TGTGCCAGCAGTTTTCGCATCCTGGAGGAAGCTTTCTTT. Its translation is CASSFRILEEAFF.

Points on this clonotype: A junction boundary mismatches the germline segment, possibly from a read error. The CDR3 sequence: CASSFPPSGRVGDTRYF. CDR3 nucleotides: TGTGCCAGCAGTTTTCCCCCCAGCGGGAGAGTGGGAGATACGCGGTATTTT. The chain has TRBV28 and TRBJ2-3, with TRBD2 matching 8 bases. This CDR3 has 17 amino acids. Germline CDR1 is MDHEN and CDR2 is SYDVKM. Based on the CDR3 plus reference TRBV28 and TRBJ2-3, the full variable domain is DVKVTQSSRYLVKRTGEKVFLECVQDMDHENMFWYRQDPGLGLRLIYFSYDVKMKEKGDIPEGYSVSREKKERFSLILESASTNQTSMYLCASSFPPSGRVGDTRYFGPGTRLTVL.

This clonotype has a count of ten or more. The chain employs TRBV28 and TRBJ2-7, with TRBD1 matching over 7 bases. Losses at the gene ends were 6 bases for V and 1 base for J; bases not matched to a gene: 6. The CDR3 contains 14 residues. Germline CDR1 MDHEN, CDR2 SYDVKM. The CDR3 reads CASRRQGGSYEQYF. The CDR3 region has the DNA TGTGCCAGCAGGAGACAGGGCGGGTCCTACGAGCAGTACTTC. The full variable domain, its missing parts supplied by reference TRBV28 and TRBJ2-7, is DVKVTQSSRYLVKRTGEKVFLECVQDMDHENMFWYRQDPGLGLRLIYFSYDVKMKEKGDIPEGYSVSREKKERFSLILESASTNQTSMYLCASRRQGGSYEQYFGPGTRLTVT.

V usage is TRBV15 and J usage is TRBJ2-3; no firm D call. The V and J ends lost 0 bases and 3 bases respectively, with 19 bases between them. This CDR3 comprises 18 residues. Germline-derived CDR1 and CDR2 are LNHNV and YYDKDF (reference sequence). The CDR3 region is CATSRDAGHRVRTDTQYF. The DNA of the CDR3 is TGTGCCACCAGCAGAGATGCTGGCCATAGGGTGAGGACAGATACGCAGTATTTT. The variable domain in full, with the rest retrieved from reference TRBV15 and TRBJ2-3, is DAMVIQNPRYQVTQFGKPVTLSCSQTLNHNVMYWYQQKSSQAPKLLFHYYDKDFNNEADTPDNFQSRRPNTSFCFLDIRSPGLGDTAMYLCATSRDAGHRVRTDTQYFGPGTRLTVL.

The gene calls are TRBV20-1 and TRBJ2-3; no clear D gene. Germline-derived CDR1 and CDR2 are DFQATT and SNEGSKA (reference sequence). The length of the CDR3 is 13 residues. V was shortened by 6 bases and J by 5 bases, with 15 bases between the two germline ends. CDR3 region: CSADVNTRDTQYF. The CDR3 coding sequence is TGCAGTGCGGATGTAAACACTCGAGATACGCAGTATTTT.

This clonotype showed up many times. J is TRBJ1-2 and V is TRBV29-1; perhaps TRBD1 as D (5 bases). CDR3 size: 10 residues. Germline V gene sequence: CDR1 SQVTM, CDR2 ANQGSEA. V was cut by 3 bases and J by 7 bases, with 6 bases left in between. CDR3 coding DNA: TGCAGCGTTGATGGGGCTGGCTACACCTTC. It yields the protein CSVDGAGYTF.

The chain combines TRBV6-2 or TRBV6-3 with TRBJ1-2; D is ambiguous. The germline gives CDR1 MNHEY, CDR2 SVGEGT. This CDR3 comprises 12 residues. V was pared by 6 bases and J by 5 bases, with 10 bases between. CDR3 protein: CASSERLYGYTF. CDR3 DNA: TGTGCCAGCAGCGAACGGTTGTATGGCTACACCTTC.

The chain has TRBV4-1 and TRBJ2-2; perhaps TRBD2 as D (5 bases). The V end lost 0 bases, the J end lost 3 bases, and 11 bases lay between the germline ends. The germline V gene encodes CDR1 MGHRA and CDR2 YSYEKL. The CDR3 has 16 amino acids. The CDR3 here is CASSQESRTYTGELFF. As DNA, the CDR3 is TGCGCCAGCAGCCAAGAATCGAGGACTTACACCGGGGAGCTGTTTTTT.

This clonotype was observed a handful of times. The V call is TRBV7-9, the J call TRBJ2-1; 11 positions match TRBD2. This CDR3 is built from 16 residues. CDR1 is SEHNR and CDR2 is FQNEAQ in the germline V gene (reference sequence). Losses at the gene ends were 1 base for V and 5 bases for J; bases not matched to a gene: 4. DNA for the CDR3: TGTGCCAGCAGCTTAGGAGGGACTAGCGGAGACAATGAGCAGTTCTTC. Translating it yields CASSLGGTSGDNEQFF.

At least ten counts were recorded for this clonotype. This chain uses TRBV5-1 with TRBJ2-3, with 9 bases identical to TRBD2. CDR1 and CDR2 (germline): SGHRS, YFSETQ. The V gene end was trimmed by 6 bases and the J gene end by 4 bases; junction bases not matched to a gene: 9. CDR3 size: 15 residues. The CDR3 nucleotides are TGCGCCAGCACCTTTGTAGCGGGAGTAGCAGATACGCAGTATTTT. Translated: CASTFVAGVADTQYF.

This clonotype appeared many times. The chain carries TRBV2 and TRBJ1-5; TRBD1 might be the D (6 bases). Trimming pared 0 bases from V and 10 bases from J, leaving 13 bases between. CDR1 and CDR2 (germline): SNHLY, FYNNEI. This CDR3 is built from 14 residues. The CDR3, as DNA: TGTGCCAGCAGTGAAGCCCCTTCAGGGGTTCCCCAGCATTTT. This translates into CASSEAPSGVPQHF.

The V gene is TRBV5-1, the J gene TRBJ2-1; D assignment may be TRBD1 or TRBD2 (5 bases each). Germline CDR1 reads SGHRS; CDR2 reads YFSETQ. Trimming pared 2 bases from V and 5 bases from J, leaving 14 bases between. The CDR3 contains 15 residues. CDR3 DNA sequence: TGCGCCAGCAGCTTTGGGACCGCAGAAAACAATGAGCAGTTCTTC. Translation: CASSFGTAENNEQFF.

This clonotype occurred a few times. The genes are TRBV6-1 and TRBJ1-6; tentative D call: TRBD1 (5 bases). The V end was cut by 9 bases, the J end by 8 bases, with 14 bases between. Germline V gene lookup returns CDR1 MNHNS and CDR2 SASEGT. This CDR3 spans 13 amino acids. The CDR3 sequence: CASRGAPDSPLHF. CDR3 DNA sequence: TGTGCCAGTCGAGGGGCCCCGGATTCACCCCTCCACTTT.

With regard to this clonotype: A single base separates this from a much larger clone, so it may be a read error. The chain couples TRBV6-1 to TRBJ2-5, with 8 bases identical to TRBD2. Germline CDR1 is MNHNS and CDR2 is SASEGT. The CDR3 is made up of 15 amino acids. V lost 6 bases and J lost 4; bases outside the gene matches: 10. CDR3: CASRLLAEGSETQYF. The CDR3 coding sequence is TGTGCCAGCAGACTACTAGCGGAAGGGTCAGAGACCCAGTACTTC.